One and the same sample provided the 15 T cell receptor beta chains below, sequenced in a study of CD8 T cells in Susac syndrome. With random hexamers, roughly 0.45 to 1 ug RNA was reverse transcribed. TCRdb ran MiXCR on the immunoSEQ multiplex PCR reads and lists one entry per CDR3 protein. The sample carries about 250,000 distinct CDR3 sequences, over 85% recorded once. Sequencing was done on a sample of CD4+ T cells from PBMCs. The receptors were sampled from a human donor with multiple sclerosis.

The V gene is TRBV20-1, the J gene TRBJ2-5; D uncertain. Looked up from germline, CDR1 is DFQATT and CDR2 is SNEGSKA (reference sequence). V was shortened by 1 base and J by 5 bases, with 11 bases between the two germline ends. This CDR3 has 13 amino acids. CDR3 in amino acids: CSARGSGPETQYF. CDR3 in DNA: TGCAGTGCTAGAGGGTCGGGCCCCGAGACCCAGTACTTC.

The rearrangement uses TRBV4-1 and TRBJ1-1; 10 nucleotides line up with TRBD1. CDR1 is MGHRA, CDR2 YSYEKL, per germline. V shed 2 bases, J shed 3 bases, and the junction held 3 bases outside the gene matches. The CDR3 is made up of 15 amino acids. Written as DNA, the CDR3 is TGCGCCAGCAGCCAACCGACAGGGGGCTACACTGAAGCTTTCTTT. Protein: CASSQPTGGYTEAFF.

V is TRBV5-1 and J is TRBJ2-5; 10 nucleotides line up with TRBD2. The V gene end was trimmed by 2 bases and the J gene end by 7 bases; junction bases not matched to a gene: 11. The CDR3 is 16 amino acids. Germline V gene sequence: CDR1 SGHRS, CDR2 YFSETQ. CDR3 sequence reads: CASSFRSGGALGTQYF. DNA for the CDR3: TGCGCCAGCAGCTTTCGAAGCGGGGGGGCCCTCGGGACCCAGTACTTC.

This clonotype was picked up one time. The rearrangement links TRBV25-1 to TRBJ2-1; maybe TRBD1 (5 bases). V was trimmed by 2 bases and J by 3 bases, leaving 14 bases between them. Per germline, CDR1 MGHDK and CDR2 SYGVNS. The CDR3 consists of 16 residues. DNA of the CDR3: TGTGCCAGCAGTGAACCCTTTGGGGCCGTCTACAATGAGCAGTTCTTC. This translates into CASSEPFGAVYNEQFF.

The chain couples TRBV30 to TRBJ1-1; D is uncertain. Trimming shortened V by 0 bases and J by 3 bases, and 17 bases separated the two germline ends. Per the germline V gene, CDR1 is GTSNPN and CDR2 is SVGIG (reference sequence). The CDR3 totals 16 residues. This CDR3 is CAWSVPLLGRDTEAFF. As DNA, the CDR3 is TGTGCCTGGAGTGTACCCCTGCTAGGGAGAGACACTGAAGCTTTCTTT.

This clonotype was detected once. CDR3: CAIAGTENTEAFF. In DNA form, the CDR3 reads TGTGCCATCGCCGGGACAGAAAACACTGAAGCTTTCTTT. The rearrangement joins TRBV10-3 to TRBJ1-1; 7 positions match TRBD1. J gave up 2 bases and V 8 bases, and 5 bases lay outside the gene matches. The CDR3 extends over 13 amino acids. Looked up from germline, CDR1 is ENHRY and CDR2 is SYGVKD.

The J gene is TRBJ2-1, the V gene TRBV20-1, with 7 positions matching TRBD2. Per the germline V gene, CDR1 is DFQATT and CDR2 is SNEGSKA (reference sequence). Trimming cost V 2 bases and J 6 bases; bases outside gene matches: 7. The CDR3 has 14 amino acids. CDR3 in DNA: TGCAGTGCTAGAATGGCGGGAGTACCCAATGAGCAGTTCTTC. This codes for CSARMAGVPNEQFF.

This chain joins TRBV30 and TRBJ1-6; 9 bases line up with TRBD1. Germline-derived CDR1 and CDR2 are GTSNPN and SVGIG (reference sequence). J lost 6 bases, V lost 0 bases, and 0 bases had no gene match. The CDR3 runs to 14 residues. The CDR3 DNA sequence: TGTGCCTGGAGTGTGACAGGGGGTAATTCACCCCTCCACTTT. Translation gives CAWSVTGGNSPLHF. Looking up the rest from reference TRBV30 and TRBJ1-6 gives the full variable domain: SQTIHQWPATLVQPVGSPLSLECTVEGTSNPNLYWYRQAAGRGLQLLFYSVGIGQISSEVPQNLSASRPQDRQFILSSKKLLLSDSGFYLCAWSVTGGNSPLHFGNGTRLTVT.

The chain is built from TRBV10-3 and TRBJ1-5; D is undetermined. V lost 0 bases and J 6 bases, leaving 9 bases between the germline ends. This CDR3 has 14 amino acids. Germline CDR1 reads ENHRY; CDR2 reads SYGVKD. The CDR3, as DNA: TGTGCCATCAGTGAGTCTCTGTCCTCTCAGCCCCAGCATTTT. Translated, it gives CAISESLSSQPQHF.

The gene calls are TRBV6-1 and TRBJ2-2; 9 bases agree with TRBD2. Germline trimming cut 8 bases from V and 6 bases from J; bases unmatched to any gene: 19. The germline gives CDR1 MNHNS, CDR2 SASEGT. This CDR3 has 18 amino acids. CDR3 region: CASLKAPRAGGPPGELFF. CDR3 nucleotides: TGTGCCAGCCTAAAAGCCCCCCGGGCGGGAGGGCCTCCCGGGGAGCTGTTTTTT.

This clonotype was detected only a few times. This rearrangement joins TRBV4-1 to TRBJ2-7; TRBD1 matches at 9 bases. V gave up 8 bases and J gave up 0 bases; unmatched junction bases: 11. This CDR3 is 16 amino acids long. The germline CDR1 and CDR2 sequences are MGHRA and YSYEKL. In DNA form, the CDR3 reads TGCGCCAGCTCTACCTACACGACAGGGGGCTCCTACGAGCAGTACTTC. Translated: CASSTYTTGGSYEQYF.

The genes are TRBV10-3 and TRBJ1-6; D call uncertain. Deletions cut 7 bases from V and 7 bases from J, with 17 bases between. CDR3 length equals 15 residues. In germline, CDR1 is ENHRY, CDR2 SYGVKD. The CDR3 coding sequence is TGTGCCATCACCGAATGGGGAAAAAGCAATTCACCCCTCCACTTT. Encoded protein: CAITEWGKSNSPLHF.

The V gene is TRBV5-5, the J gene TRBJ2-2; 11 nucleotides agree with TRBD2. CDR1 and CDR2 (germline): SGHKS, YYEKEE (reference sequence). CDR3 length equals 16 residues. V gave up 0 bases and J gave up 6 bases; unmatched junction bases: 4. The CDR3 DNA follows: TGTGCCAGCAGCTTGGAAAGGACTAGCGGGCCCGGGGAGCTGTTTTTT. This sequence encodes CASSLERTSGPGELFF.

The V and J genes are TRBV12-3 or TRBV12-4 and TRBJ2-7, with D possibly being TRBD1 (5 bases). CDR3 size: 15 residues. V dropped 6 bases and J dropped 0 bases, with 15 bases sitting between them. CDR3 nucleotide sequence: TGTGCCAGCAGCGTAGACAGTTCCAGCTCCTACGAGCAGTACTTC. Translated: CASSVDSSSSYEQYF.

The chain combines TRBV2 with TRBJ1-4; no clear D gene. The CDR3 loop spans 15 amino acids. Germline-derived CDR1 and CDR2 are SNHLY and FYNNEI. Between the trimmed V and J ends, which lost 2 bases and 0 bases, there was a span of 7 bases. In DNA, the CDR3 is TGTGCCAGCAGTGAACAGATTGCAACTAATGAAAAACTGTTTTTT. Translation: CASSEQIATNEKLFF.